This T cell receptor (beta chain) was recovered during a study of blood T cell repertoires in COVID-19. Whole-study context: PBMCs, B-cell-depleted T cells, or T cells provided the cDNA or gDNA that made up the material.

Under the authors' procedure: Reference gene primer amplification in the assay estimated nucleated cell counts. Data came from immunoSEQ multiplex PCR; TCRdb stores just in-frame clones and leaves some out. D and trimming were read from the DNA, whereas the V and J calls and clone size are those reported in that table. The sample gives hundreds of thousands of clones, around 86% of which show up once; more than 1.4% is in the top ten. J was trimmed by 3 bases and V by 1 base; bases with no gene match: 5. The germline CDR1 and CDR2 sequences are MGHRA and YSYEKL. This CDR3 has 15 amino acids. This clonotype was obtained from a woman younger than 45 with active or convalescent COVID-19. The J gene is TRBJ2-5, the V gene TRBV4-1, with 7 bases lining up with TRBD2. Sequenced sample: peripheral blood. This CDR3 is CASSQAPSGEETQYF. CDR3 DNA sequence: TGCGCCAGCAGCCAAGCTCCTAGCGGAGAAGAGACCCAGTACTTC.